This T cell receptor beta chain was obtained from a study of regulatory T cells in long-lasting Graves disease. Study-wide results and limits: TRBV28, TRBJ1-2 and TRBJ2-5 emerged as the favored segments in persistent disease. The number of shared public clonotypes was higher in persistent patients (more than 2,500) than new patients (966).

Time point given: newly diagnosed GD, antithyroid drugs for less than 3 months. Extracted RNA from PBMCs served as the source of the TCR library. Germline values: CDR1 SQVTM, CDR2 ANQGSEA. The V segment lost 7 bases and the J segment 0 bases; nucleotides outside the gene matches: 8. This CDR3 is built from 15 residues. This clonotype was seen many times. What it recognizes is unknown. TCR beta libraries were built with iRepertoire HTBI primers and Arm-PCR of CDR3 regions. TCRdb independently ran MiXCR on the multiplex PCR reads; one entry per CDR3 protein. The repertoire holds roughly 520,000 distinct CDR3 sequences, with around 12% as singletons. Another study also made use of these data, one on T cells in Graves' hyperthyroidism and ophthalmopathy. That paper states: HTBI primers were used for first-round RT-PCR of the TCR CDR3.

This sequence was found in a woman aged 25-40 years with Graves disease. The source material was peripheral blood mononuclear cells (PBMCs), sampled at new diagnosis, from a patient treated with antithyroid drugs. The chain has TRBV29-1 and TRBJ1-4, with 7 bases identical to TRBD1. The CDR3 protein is CSASLGQSTNEKLFF. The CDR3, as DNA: TGCAGCGCCTCTTTGGGACAGTCAACTAATGAAAAACTGTTTTTT.